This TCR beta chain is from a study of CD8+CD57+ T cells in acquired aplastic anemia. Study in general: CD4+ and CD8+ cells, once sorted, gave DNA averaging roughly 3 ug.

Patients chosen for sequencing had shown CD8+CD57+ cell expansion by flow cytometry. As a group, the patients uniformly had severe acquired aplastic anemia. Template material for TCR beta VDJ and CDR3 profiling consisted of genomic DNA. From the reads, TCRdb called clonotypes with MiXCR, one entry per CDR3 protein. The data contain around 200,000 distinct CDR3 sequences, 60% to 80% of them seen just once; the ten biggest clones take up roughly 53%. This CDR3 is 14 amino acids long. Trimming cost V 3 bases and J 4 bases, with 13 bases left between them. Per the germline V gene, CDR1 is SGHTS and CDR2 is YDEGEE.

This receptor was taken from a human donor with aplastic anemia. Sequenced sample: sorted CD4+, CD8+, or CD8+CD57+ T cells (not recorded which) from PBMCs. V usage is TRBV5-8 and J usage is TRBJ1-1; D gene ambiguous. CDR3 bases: TGTGCCAGCAGCTGGAGACTTCGGGGCACTGAAGCTTTCTTT. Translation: CASSWRLRGTEAFF.